This TCR beta chain stems from a study of control samples from healthy donors and cancer patients. CDR3 length: 16 residues. The V gene's germline CDR1 is SGHDT and CDR2 YYEEEE. V lost 4 bases and J lost 2; bases outside the gene matches: 8. The method was immunoSEQ multiplex PCR; TCRdb's version includes in-frame clones alone and lacks a portion of them. This table holds approximately 150,000 clones, more than 90% found once. Sequences were obtained from blood. This clonotype was obtained from a woman in her 40s in good health. The V gene is TRBV5-6, the J gene TRBJ2-3; 9 nucleotides line up with TRBD2. The CDR3, as DNA: TGTGCCAGCAGCCGGGCTAGCGGGGAACCCACAGATACGCAGTATTTT. This encodes CASSRASGEPTDTQYF. The whole variable domain, filled in from reference TRBV5-6 and TRBJ2-3, reads DAGVTQSPTHLIKTRGQQVTLRCSPKSGHDTVSWYQQALGQGPQFIFQYYEEEERQRGNFPDRFSGHQFPNYSSELNVNALLLGDSALYLCASSRASGEPTDTQYFGPGTRLTVL.